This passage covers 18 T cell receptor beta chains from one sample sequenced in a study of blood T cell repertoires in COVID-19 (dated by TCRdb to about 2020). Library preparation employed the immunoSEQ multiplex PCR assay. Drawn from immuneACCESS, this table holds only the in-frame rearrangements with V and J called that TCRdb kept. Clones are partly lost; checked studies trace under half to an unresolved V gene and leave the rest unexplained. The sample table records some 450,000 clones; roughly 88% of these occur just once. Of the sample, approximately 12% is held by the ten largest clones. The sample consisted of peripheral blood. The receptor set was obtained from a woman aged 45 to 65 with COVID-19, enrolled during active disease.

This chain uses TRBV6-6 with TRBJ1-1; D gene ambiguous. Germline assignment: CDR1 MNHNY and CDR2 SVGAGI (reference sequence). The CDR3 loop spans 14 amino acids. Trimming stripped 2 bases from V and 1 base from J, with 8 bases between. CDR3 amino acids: CASSYGRGNTEAFF. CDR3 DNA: TGTGCCAGCAGTTACGGGCGGGGGAACACTGAAGCTTTCTTT.

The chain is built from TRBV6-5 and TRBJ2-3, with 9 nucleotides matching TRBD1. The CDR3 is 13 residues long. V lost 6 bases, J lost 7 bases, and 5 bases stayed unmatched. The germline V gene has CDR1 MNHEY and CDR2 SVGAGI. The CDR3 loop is CASRGDRVNTQYF. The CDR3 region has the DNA TGTGCCAGCAGAGGGGACAGGGTAAATACGCAGTATTTT.

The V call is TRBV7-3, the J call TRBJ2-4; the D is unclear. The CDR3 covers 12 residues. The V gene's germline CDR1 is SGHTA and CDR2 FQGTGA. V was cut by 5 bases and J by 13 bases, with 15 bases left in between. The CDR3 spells CASSADRVLQYF. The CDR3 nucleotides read TGTGCCAGCAGCGCAGACCGGGTCCTGCAGTACTTC. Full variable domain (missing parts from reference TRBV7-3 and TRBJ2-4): GAGVSQTPSNKVTEKGKYVELRCDPISGHTALYWYRQSLGQGPEFLIYFQGTGAADDSGLPNDRFFAVRPEGSVSTLKIQRTERGDSAVYLCASSADRVLQYFGAGTRLSVL.

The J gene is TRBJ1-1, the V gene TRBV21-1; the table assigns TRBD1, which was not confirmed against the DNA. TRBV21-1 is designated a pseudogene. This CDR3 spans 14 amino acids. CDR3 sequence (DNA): TGTGCCAGCAGCATACAGGGGGCTAACACTGAAGCTTTCTTT. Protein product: CASSIQGANTEAFF.

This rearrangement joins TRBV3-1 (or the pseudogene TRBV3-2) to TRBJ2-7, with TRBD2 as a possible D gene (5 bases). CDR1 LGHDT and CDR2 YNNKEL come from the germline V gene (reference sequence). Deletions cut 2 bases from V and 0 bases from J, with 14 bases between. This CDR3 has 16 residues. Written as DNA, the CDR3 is TGTGCCAGCAGCCAATCGCTTGGACTGACCTCCTACGAGCAGTACTTC. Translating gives CASSQSLGLTSYEQYF.

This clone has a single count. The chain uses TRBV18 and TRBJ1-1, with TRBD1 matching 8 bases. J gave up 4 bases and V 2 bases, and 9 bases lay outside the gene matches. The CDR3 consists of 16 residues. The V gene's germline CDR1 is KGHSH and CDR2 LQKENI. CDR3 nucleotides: TGTGCCAGCTCACCAGTGGACAGGGCCCCTCGCACTGAAGCTTTCTTT. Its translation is CASSPVDRAPRTEAFF.

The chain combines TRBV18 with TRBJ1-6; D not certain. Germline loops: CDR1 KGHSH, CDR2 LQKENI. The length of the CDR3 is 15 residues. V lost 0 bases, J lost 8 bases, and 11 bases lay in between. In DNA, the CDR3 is TGTGCCAGCTCACCACCGGGAGCAGCTGATTCACCCCTCCACTTT. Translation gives CASSPPGAADSPLHF. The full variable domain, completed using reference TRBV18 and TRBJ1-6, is NAGVMQNPRHLVRRRGQEARLRCSPMKGHSHVYWYRQLPEEGLKFMVYLQKENIIDESGMPKERFSAEFPKEGPSILRIQQVVRGDSAAYFCASSPPGAADSPLHFGNGTRLTVT.

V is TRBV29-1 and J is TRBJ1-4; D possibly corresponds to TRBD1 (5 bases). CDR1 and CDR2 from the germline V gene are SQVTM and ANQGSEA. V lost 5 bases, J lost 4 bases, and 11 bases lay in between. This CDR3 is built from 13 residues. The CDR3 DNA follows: TGCAGCGTTCGAAGGGGTTTTAATGAAAAACTGTTTTTT. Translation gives CSVRRGFNEKLFF.

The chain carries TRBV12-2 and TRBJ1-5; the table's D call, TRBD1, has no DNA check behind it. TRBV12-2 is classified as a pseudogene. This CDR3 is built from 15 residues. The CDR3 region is CARVKMSRFNQPQHF. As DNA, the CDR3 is TGTGCAAGGGTAAAAATGAGCAGGTTCAATCAGCCCCAGCATTTT.

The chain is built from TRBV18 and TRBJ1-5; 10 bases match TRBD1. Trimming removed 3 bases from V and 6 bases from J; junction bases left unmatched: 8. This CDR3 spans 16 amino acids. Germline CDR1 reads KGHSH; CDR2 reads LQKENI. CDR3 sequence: CASSPRDRGGGQPQHF. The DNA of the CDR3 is TGTGCCAGCTCACCTCGGGACAGGGGAGGCGGTCAGCCCCAGCATTTT. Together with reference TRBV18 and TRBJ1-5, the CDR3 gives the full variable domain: NAGVMQNPRHLVRRRGQEARLRCSPMKGHSHVYWYRQLPEEGLKFMVYLQKENIIDESGMPKERFSAEFPKEGPSILRIQQVVRGDSAAYFCASSPRDRGGGQPQHFGDGTRLSIL.

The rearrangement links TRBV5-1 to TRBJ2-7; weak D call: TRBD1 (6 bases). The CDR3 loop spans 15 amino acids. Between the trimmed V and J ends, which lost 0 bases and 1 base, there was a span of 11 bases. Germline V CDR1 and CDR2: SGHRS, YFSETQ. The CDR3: CASSLGPDRSYEQYF. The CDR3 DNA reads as TGCGCCAGCAGCTTGGGACCAGACAGGTCCTACGAGCAGTACTTC.

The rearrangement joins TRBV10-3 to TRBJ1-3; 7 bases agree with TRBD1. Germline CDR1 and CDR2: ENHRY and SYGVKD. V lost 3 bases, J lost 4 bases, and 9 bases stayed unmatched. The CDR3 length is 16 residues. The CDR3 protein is CAISDRNRGSGNTIYF. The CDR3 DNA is TGTGCCATCAGTGACCGAAACAGGGGATCAGGAAACACCATATATTTT.

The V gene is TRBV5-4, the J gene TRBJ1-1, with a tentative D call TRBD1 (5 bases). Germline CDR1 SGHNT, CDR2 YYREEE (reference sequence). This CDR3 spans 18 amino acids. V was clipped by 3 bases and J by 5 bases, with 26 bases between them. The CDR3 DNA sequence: TGTGCCAGCAGCTACACCCGGATCCAAGGGGCGAGAAGTACTGAAGCTTTCTTT. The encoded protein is CASSYTRIQGARSTEAFF.

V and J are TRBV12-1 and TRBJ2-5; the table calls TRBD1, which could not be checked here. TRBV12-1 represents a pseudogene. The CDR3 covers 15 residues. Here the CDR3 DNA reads TGTGCCAGCAGCTGCCGGGACAGGGGGCAAGAGACCCAGTACTTC. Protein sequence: CASSCRDRGQETQYF.

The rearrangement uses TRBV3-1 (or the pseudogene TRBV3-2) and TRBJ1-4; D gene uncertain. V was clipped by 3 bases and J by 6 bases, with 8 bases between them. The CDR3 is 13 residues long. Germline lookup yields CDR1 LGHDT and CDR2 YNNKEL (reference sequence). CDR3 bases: TGTGCCAGCAGCCATCTATCCGATGAAAAACTGTTTTTT. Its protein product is CASSHLSDEKLFF.

The CDR3 spells CASSFTGNGYTF. In nucleotides, the CDR3 is TGTGCCAGCAGTTTTACAGGGAATGGCTACACCTTC. The chain has TRBV12-3 or TRBV12-4 and TRBJ1-2; D might be TRBD1 (6 bases). The CDR3 is 12 residues long. V dropped 3 bases and J dropped 6 bases, with 8 bases sitting between them.

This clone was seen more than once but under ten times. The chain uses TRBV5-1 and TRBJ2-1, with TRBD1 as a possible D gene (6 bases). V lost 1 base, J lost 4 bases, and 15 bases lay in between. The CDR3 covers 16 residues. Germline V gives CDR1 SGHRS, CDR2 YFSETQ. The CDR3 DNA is TGCGCCAGCAGCTTGCCTACAGGGACGGCGTACAATGAGCAGTTCTTC. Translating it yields CASSLPTGTAYNEQFF.

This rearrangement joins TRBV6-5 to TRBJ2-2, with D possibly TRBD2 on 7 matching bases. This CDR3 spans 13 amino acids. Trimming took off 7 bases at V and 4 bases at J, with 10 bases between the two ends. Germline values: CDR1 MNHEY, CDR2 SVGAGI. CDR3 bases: TGTGCCAGCACTAGGGGGGGCACCGGGGAGCTGTTTTTT. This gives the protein CASTRGGTGELFF.